This T cell receptor beta chain was identified during a study of T cell repertoires in cytomegalovirus infection. Study at large: Epitope selection comprised recently identified HLA-C-restricted CMV epitopes and well-studied HLA-B-restricted CMV epitopes. An indication of both CMV infection and matching HLA type came from public TCR beta signatures. Study outcomes and limitations: Cumulative public TCR beta family frequency identified carriers of CMV plus the relevant HLA. Clonotype analysis showed dominance of the ex vivo response by HLA-C-restricted CMV-specific TCR beta clonotypes.

A remark on this clonotype: Its antigen is as yet unknown. One junction end does not reproduce the germline sequence, and a read error may be involved.

This CDR3 region has 14 residues. MiXCR was run by TCRdb on the reads, yielding one entry per CDR3 protein. In the table there are roughly 78,000 distinct CDR3 sequences, roughly 40% of which are singletons. Specimen: CD8+ T cells from cultured PBMCs, collected from culture after CMV antigen stimulation. The receptor was derived from a human donor in good health (CMV status not recorded). Some clones in this sample may be carry-over from other donors' samples. The chain links TRBV12-3 or TRBV12-4 to TRBJ1-5; D may be TRBD1 (6 bases). CDR3 in amino acids: CASSFRGPHQPQHF. The CDR3 region has the DNA TGTGCCAGCAGTTTCAGGGGTCCCCATCAGCCCCAGCACTTT.